This T cell receptor beta chain was recorded in a study of T cell responses to AZD1222 COVID-19 vaccine. Comments on this clone: Its antigen is unknown.

The trim removed 0 bases at V and 5 bases at J, leaving 4 bases unmatched. This CDR3 contains 13 residues. Germline loops: CDR1 GTSNPN, CDR2 SVGIG (reference sequence). Sequencing was performed with immunoSEQ multiplex PCR; in TCRdb, only in-frame clones are kept and a portion is missing. The table lists 97,000 or so clones, around 89% of them singletons. Findings of the study overall: The study reported that nearly half of spike-specific TCRs target unmutated variant regions.

The receptor was isolated from an adult in good health. The material sequenced was peripheral blood, taken on day 0 of AZD1222 vaccination. V gene TRBV30 combines with J gene TRBJ2-7, with 7 bases identical to TRBD1. CDR3 loop: CAWSVRQGHEQYF. The CDR3 region has the DNA TGTGCCTGGAGTGTGAGACAGGGCCACGAGCAGTACTTC. The complete variable domain, with remaining parts taken from reference TRBV30 and TRBJ2-7, reads SQTIHQWPATLVQPVGSPLSLECTVEGTSNPNLYWYRQAAGRGLQLLFYSVGIGQISSEVPQNLSASRPQDRQFILSSKKLLLSDSGFYLCAWSVRQGHEQYFGPGTRLTVT.